This passage covers 31 T cell receptor beta chains from one sample sequenced in a study of T cell responses to AZD1222 COVID-19 vaccine. Clones were read by immunoSEQ multiplex PCR, and TCRdb kept only the in-frame ones, dropping some. The repertoire consists of some 150,000 clones, with about 90% occurring once and the leading ten covering just over 9%. The input for sequencing was peripheral blood, taken 28 days after the second AZD1222 dose. These TCRs come from an adult who received the AZD1222 COVID-19 vaccine.

This chain connects TRBV7-3 to TRBJ1-1; tentative D call: TRBD1 (5 bases). This CDR3 has 14 residues. Trimming took off 2 bases at V and 5 bases at J, with 12 bases between the two ends. Germline assignment: CDR1 SGHTA and CDR2 FQGTGA. The CDR3 spells CASSLYRSRTEAFF. The CDR3 DNA is TGTGCCAGCAGCTTATACAGGTCTCGGACTGAAGCTTTCTTT.

The V gene is TRBV9, the J gene TRBJ2-2; 16 bases are shared with TRBD2. J lost 4 bases, V lost 4 bases, and 10 bases had no gene match. Germline V CDR1 and CDR2: SGDLS, YYNGEE. The CDR3 is made up of 19 amino acids. The CDR3: CASSLRPGTSGRGTGELFF. The CDR3 DNA is TGTGCCAGCAGCCTCCGTCCCGGGACTAGCGGGAGGGGCACCGGGGAGCTGTTTTTT.

The genes are TRBV7-2 and TRBJ2-3; weak D call: TRBD2 (6 bases). The germline V gene has CDR1 SGHTA and CDR2 FQGNSA. CDR3 size: 14 residues. V was shortened by 8 bases and J by 1 base, with 13 bases between the two germline ends. The CDR3 DNA reads TGTGCCAGCCGCCCGGGGGAGGGCACAGATACGCAGTATTTT. Translating gives CASRPGEGTDTQYF.

CDR3 in DNA: TGTGCCAGTAGTACTCCCGGACAAAGGCAAATGAACACTGAAGCTTTCTTT. Its protein product is CASSTPGQRQMNTEAFF. The chain employs TRBV19 and TRBJ1-1, with a possible D match to TRBD1 (5 bases). There are 17 residues in the CDR3. Germline values: CDR1 LNHDA, CDR2 SQIVND (reference sequence). V was clipped by 4 bases and J by 0 bases, with 18 bases between them.

This clone was recorded only once. The chain recombines TRBV9 with TRBJ1-2; D may be TRBD1 (5 bases). V was cut by 10 bases and J by 0 bases, with 22 bases left in between. The CDR3 loop spans 16 amino acids. Germline V CDR1 and CDR2: SGDLS, YYNGEE. The CDR3 region is CALRPDGTPANYGYTF. The CDR3 nucleotides are TGTGCCCTTCGTCCCGACGGGACTCCCGCTAACTATGGCTACACCTTC.

The chain joins TRBV29-1 to TRBJ2-3, with 12 bases aligning to TRBD2. The J segment lost 11 bases and the V segment lost 7 bases, leaving 4 bases of the junction unmatched. The CDR3 extends over 11 amino acids. Germline V gene sequence: CDR1 SQVTM, CDR2 ANQGSEA. DNA of the CDR3: TGCAGCGGTGGACTAGCGGGAAGGCAGTATTTT. Its protein is CSGGLAGRQYF.

The chain uses TRBV2 and TRBJ2-3; 7 nucleotides align to TRBD2. Looked up from germline, CDR1 is SNHLY and CDR2 is FYNNEI. The CDR3 length is 15 residues. After removal of 6 bases from V and 3 bases from J, the junction contained 9 bases not matched to a gene. The CDR3 nucleotides read TGTGCCAGCAGGGCCTGGGGGGGGACGACAGATACGCAGTATTTT. Protein product: CASRAWGGTTDTQYF.

The chain is built from TRBV2 and TRBJ2-3; D gene unclear. Trimming stripped 7 bases from V and 2 bases from J, with 10 bases between. The CDR3 runs to 13 residues. CDR1 is SNHLY, CDR2 FYNNEI, per germline. The CDR3 coding sequence is TGTGCCAGCAACGGCTTACCCACAGATACGCAGTATTTT. It encodes CASNGLPTDTQYF.

This clone was found a few times. The chain has TRBV11-2 and TRBJ2-1; 8 bases are a match to TRBD2. Trimming removed 5 bases from V and 6 bases from J; junction bases left unmatched: 9. The CDR3 sequence is 15 residues long. Germline CDR1 SGHAT, CDR2 FQNNGV. The CDR3 DNA reads TGTGCCAGCAGCGGTCGAGGTAGCGGGGTCAATGAGCAGTTCTTC. It is translated as CASSGRGSGVNEQFF.

V usage is TRBV5-1 and J usage is TRBJ1-4, with TRBD1 as a possible D gene (5 bases). V lost 0 bases and J lost 8, with 17 bases in between. Per the germline V gene, CDR1 is SGHRS and CDR2 is YFSETQ. CDR3 length equals 16 residues. This CDR3 is CASSLAGTTVGEKLFF. The CDR3 DNA reads TGCGCCAGCAGCTTGGCAGGGACGACAGTGGGGGAAAAACTGTTTTTT. The full variable domain, its missing parts supplied by reference TRBV5-1 and TRBJ1-4, is KAGVTQTPRYLIKTRGQQVTLSCSPISGHRSVSWYQQTPGQGLQFLFEYFSETQRNKGNFPGRFSGRQFSNSRSEMNVSTLELGDSALYLCASSLAGTTVGEKLFFGSGTQLSVL.

The chain recombines TRBV6-2 or TRBV6-3 with TRBJ1-1, with D possibly TRBD1 on 6 matching bases. Trimming took off 5 bases at V and 3 bases at J, with 7 bases between the two ends. From germline, CDR1 is MNHEY and CDR2 SVGEGT. This CDR3 spans 12 amino acids. The CDR3 here is CASSTGYTEAFF. The CDR3 region has the DNA TGTGCCAGCAGTACAGGGTACACTGAAGCTTTCTTT.

The chain carries TRBV5-6 and TRBJ1-2; TRBD1 is a possible D gene (5 bases). Germline CDR1 is SGHDT and CDR2 is YYEEEE. V lost 1 base, J lost 4 bases, and 11 bases lay in between. The CDR3 covers 14 residues. In nucleotides, the CDR3 is TGTGCCAGCAGCTTGAGTTTTGGGGGCTATGGCTACACCTTC. Its protein is CASSLSFGGYGYTF.

V and J are TRBV6-6 and TRBJ1-4, with D possibly being TRBD1 (6 bases). Germline CDR1 MNHNY, CDR2 SVGAGI (reference sequence). Between the trimmed V and J ends, which lost 5 bases and 3 bases, there was a span of 13 bases. The CDR3 contains 15 residues. CDR3 in amino acids: CASSPAGVANEKLFF. The CDR3, as DNA: TGTGCCAGCAGTCCGGCAGGGGTAGCTAATGAAAAACTGTTTTTT.

The rearrangement links TRBV2 to TRBJ1-6; D possibly corresponds to TRBD1 (6 bases). Trimming left V 5 bases short and J 11 bases short, with 13 bases between. CDR1 SNHLY and CDR2 FYNNEI come from the germline V gene. CDR3 size: 13 residues. CDR3: CASSFSRGAPLHF. The CDR3 DNA follows: TGTGCCAGCAGTTTTTCCAGGGGAGCACCCCTCCACTTT. Complete variable domain (other parts from reference TRBV2 and TRBJ1-6): EPEVTQTPSHQVTQMGQEVILRCVPISNHLYFYWYRQILGQKVEFLVSFYNNEISEKSEIFDDQFSVERPDGSNFTLKIRSTKLEDSAMYFCASSFSRGAPLHFGNGTRLTVT.

This clone was observed once. The CDR3 nucleotides are TGTGCCAGCAGCGTAGCAAATTCGGTGAACACTGAAGCTTTCTTT. Translation: CASSVANSVNTEAFF. This chain connects TRBV9 to TRBJ1-1, with D hard to call. V lost 0 bases, J lost 0 bases, and 9 bases lay in between. The CDR3 extends over 15 amino acids. Germline values: CDR1 SGDLS, CDR2 YYNGEE.

V gene TRBV18 combines with J gene TRBJ2-3; D is undetermined. The germline CDR1 and CDR2 sequences are KGHSH and LQKENI. The V end lost 0 bases, the J end lost 6 bases, and 10 bases lay between the germline ends. This CDR3 is 14 amino acids long. For the CDR3, the DNA is TGTGCCAGCTCACCACCTGGAGATTCCGATACGCAGTATTTT. Translating it yields CASSPPGDSDTQYF.

The count of this clone is one. The rearrangement uses TRBV2 and TRBJ2-1, with TRBD2 as a possible D gene (5 bases). From germline, CDR1 is SNHLY and CDR2 FYNNEI. V gave up 8 bases and J gave up 6 bases, with 17 bases separating them. The CDR3 totals 14 residues. Here the CDR3 DNA reads TGTGCCAGCGTACGCATGATGGACTCCAATGAGCAGTTCTTC. This gives the protein CASVRMMDSNEQFF.

This rearrangement joins TRBV5-6 to TRBJ1-2, with 8 bases fitting TRBD1. Germline assignment: CDR1 SGHDT and CDR2 YYEEEE. This CDR3 spans 14 amino acids. The trim removed 2 bases at V and 8 bases at J, leaving 8 bases unmatched. In DNA form, the CDR3 reads TGTGCCAGCAGCTTACTACCAGGGGGCGCAGGCTACACCTTC. Translating it yields CASSLLPGGAGYTF.

The DNA of the CDR3 is TGTGCCAGCAGCTTTCCCGGGTCCTACAATGAGCAGTTCTTC. Amino acids: CASSFPGSYNEQFF. The chain employs TRBV11-2 and TRBJ2-1; D unclear. This CDR3 spans 14 amino acids. Germline V gene lookup returns CDR1 SGHAT and CDR2 FQNNGV. Trimming removed 3 bases at V and 1 base at J, with 7 bases between.

The CDR3 coding sequence is TGTGCCAGCAGCAATCCTCGACCCAATCAGCCCCAGCATTTT. Translation: CASSNPRPNQPQHF. The V and J genes are TRBV21-1 and TRBJ1-5. TRBV21-1 is a known pseudogene. The CDR3 is 14 amino acids.

V usage is TRBV19 and J usage is TRBJ1-1; D gene uncertain. Per the germline V gene, CDR1 is LNHDA and CDR2 is SQIVND (reference sequence). The germline V and J ends were trimmed by 4 bases and 0 bases, with 12 bases remaining between them. CDR3 length: 15 residues. CDR3 in amino acids: CASSRVGRLNTEAFF. CDR3 DNA: TGTGCCAGTAGTAGAGTCGGACGGTTGAACACTGAAGCTTTCTTT.

This clone was found once. This sequence joins TRBV5-6 and TRBJ2-3; no firm D call. Germline loops: CDR1 SGHDT, CDR2 YYEEEE. The CDR3 totals 13 residues. V lost 0 bases to trimming and J lost 5 bases, with 7 bases between them. Here the CDR3 DNA reads TGTGCCAGCAGCTTGGATATTGTAGATACGCAGTATTTT. Its translation: CASSLDIVDTQYF.

The chain combines TRBV4-2 with TRBJ2-1; D is unclear. Germline V gene sequence: CDR1 LGHNA, CDR2 YNFKEQ. This CDR3 is built from 17 residues. V lost 4 bases and J lost 5, with 21 bases in between. The DNA for the CDR3 is TGTGCCAGCAGCCCTACGACTCTTGAACGGAGAGACAATGAGCAGTTCTTC. This sequence encodes CASSPTTLERRDNEQFF.

The V and J genes are TRBV9 and TRBJ1-6; D uncertain. CDR1 is SGDLS and CDR2 is YYNGEE in the germline V gene. The CDR3 runs to 14 residues. Trimming cost V 5 bases and J 9 bases, with 15 bases left between them. The CDR3 protein is CASRAPGESSPLHF. CDR3 nucleotide sequence: TGTGCCAGCAGAGCCCCGGGTGAGAGTTCACCCCTCCACTTT. Combining the CDR3 with reference TRBV9 and TRBJ1-6 gives the whole variable domain DSGVTQTPKHLITATGQRVTLRCSPRSGDLSVYWYQQSLDQGLQFLIQYYNGEERAKGNILERFSAQQFPDLHSELNLSSLELGDSALYFCASRAPGESSPLHFGNGTRLTVT.

J is TRBJ2-6 and V is TRBV6-1, with D perhaps TRBD1 (6 bases). The CDR3 is made up of 21 amino acids. Germline CDR1 reads MNHNS; CDR2 reads SASEGT. The ends were cut back, 2 bases at V and 0 bases at J, with 23 bases in the middle. The CDR3 protein is CASSERGERTASPSGANVLTF. As DNA, the CDR3 is TGTGCCAGCAGTGAACGTGGGGAGAGGACAGCGTCGCCCTCTGGGGCCAACGTCCTGACTTTC.

Concerning this clone itself: Additional DNA sequences in this sample encode the identical CDR3. CDR3 in DNA: TGTGCCAGCAGTCGGACTAGCGGGAGCTACGAGCAGTACTTC. Translated: CASSRTSGSYEQYF. The chain is built from TRBV6-2 or TRBV6-3 and TRBJ2-7; 13 nucleotides align to TRBD2. V lost 5 bases, J lost 3 bases, and 1 base stayed unmatched. Germline V gene lookup returns CDR1 MNHEY and CDR2 SVGEGT. The length of the CDR3 is 14 residues.

The rearrangement joins TRBV12-3 or TRBV12-4 to TRBJ2-7; maybe TRBD1 (6 bases). The V end lost 7 bases, the J end lost 1 base, and 8 bases lay between the germline ends. This CDR3 has 12 amino acids. The CDR3: CASKDRSYEQYF. The CDR3 nucleotides read TGTGCCAGCAAAGACAGGTCCTACGAGCAGTACTTC.

The chain uses TRBV30 and TRBJ2-3; TRBD2 aligns across 10 bases. Unmatched junction bases numbered 1, after V lost 3 bases and J lost 1 base. CDR1 is GTSNPN, CDR2 SVGIG, per germline (reference sequence). This CDR3 has 14 amino acids. In DNA, the CDR3 is TGTGCCTGGAGGCTAGCGGGGGGCACAGATACGCAGTATTTT. Translation: CAWRLAGGTDTQYF. The full variable domain, rest sourced from reference TRBV30 and TRBJ2-3, is SQTIHQWPATLVQPVGSPLSLECTVEGTSNPNLYWYRQAAGRGLQLLFYSVGIGQISSEVPQNLSASRPQDRQFILSSKKLLLSDSGFYLCAWRLAGGTDTQYFGPGTRLTVL.

The V gene is TRBV28, the J gene TRBJ1-4; a possible D gene is TRBD1 (5 bases). Germline V gene data show CDR1 as MDHEN and CDR2 as SYDVKM. This CDR3 has 16 residues. Trimming left V 6 bases short and J 8 bases short, with 22 bases between. The CDR3 sequence: CASRTFSRGDFEKLFF. CDR3 DNA sequence: TGTGCCAGCAGAACCTTTTCTCGGGGCGACTTCGAAAAACTGTTTTTT.

The chain carries TRBV5-1 and TRBJ2-3; 13 bases are a match to TRBD2. Germline V CDR1 and CDR2: SGHRS, YFSETQ. This CDR3 is 16 amino acids long. V lost 3 bases, J lost 4 bases, and 5 bases stayed unmatched. CDR3 sequence (DNA): TGCGCCAGCAGCTACGGACTAGCGGGAGTAGCAGATACGCAGTATTTT. This sequence encodes CASSYGLAGVADTQYF.

The chain has TRBV20-1 and TRBJ1-5; weak D call: TRBD1 (5 bases). V gave up 3 bases and J gave up 0 bases, with 21 bases separating them. The CDR3 totals 18 residues. Germline V gene data show CDR1 as DFQATT and CDR2 as SNEGSKA (reference sequence). As DNA, the CDR3 is TGCAGTGCTAGTGAGGGACCGAGAGGGCGGTTTAGCAATCAGCCCCAGCATTTT. Protein product: CSASEGPRGRFSNQPQHF.